This T cell receptor beta chain was documented in a study of siplizumab effects on memory and regulatory T cells (dated by TCRdb to between 2018 and 2021). For context, the study as a whole: The study looked at the effect of siplizumab, an anti-CD2 antibody, on alloreactive T-cell subsets in allogeneic mixed lymphocyte reactions made from human PBMCs. Findings and caveats that apply to the study as a whole: Greater diversity appeared to be present in unstimulated naive T cells than in memory T cells, and a substantial contribution to the alloresponse seemed to be made by naive cells. Roughly 80-97% of proliferating CD4+ or CD8+ clones could not be assigned a naive or memory phenotype. Of the alloreactive CD4+ clones that could be mapped, the Treg-derived share averaged approximately 69% with siplizumab compared with 26.9% in control reactions. The cumulative frequency of alloreactive sequences that could be traced back to unstimulated CD4+ memory T cells was significantly reduced by siplizumab. Because sequences at frequencies below about 10^-5 were poorly captured, only a minor fraction of alloreactive clones could be mapped back to unstimulated subsets. Whether proliferating Tregs from siplizumab cultures were suppressive was not functionally confirmed.

Sorted unstimulated T cells and proliferating T cells recovered from mixed lymphocyte reactions underwent TCRbeta CDR3 sequencing. Fresh whole blood from roughly 10 HLA-typed healthy donors was used to isolate PBMCs. To map where alloreactive clones came from, unstimulated CD4+ non-regulatory T cells were FACS-sorted. CDR1 and CDR2, looked up from the germline V gene (reference sequence), are GTSNPN and SVGIG. The CDR3 runs 14 residues from the cysteine to the phenylalanine. The only DNA kept is the CDR3, 42 bases in frame from the first base. V lost 4 bases and J lost 0 bases; the stretch between them is 7 bases long. Libraries were prepared through the immunoSEQ multiplex PCR assay. Each sample had roughly 100,000 TCR templates assayed by the deep sequencing platform. Genomic DNA extracted from sorted T cells was used for TCRbeta CDR3 sequencing. Per the authors' processing: The R programming language was used for clonal analysis of the TCRbeta CDR3 data. Alloreactive CD4+ and CD8+ clones were defined by comparing unstimulated samples with post-reaction CFSE-low samples. Regulatory or non-regulatory origin was assigned to alloreactive CD4+ clones by matching of sequences to sorted unstimulated Treg and non-Treg repertoires. TCRdb obtained this table from immuneACCESS and retained in-frame rearrangements with V and J assigned. These tables miss some clones; where compared with another copy, unresolved V genes account for less than half of the shortfall, and the remainder is unexplained. For V, J and clone size, that table is used; D and trimming come from the DNA. The sample table shows roughly 100,000 clones, and about 93% are seen once. The ten most abundant clones make up approximately 12% of the sample.

In the case of this clone: Its antigen is unknown. No much larger clonotype is one base removed from it; base qualities were not supplied.

Source material: non-Treg CD4+ T cells sorted from blood. This sample's cell subset or site label indicates: FACS-sorted unstimulated CD4+ non-regulatory T cells. The TCR was taken from a human donor in good health. The V gene is TRBV30 and the J gene is TRBJ1-6; the D gene lacks a confident call. The CDR3: CAWIKGSYNSPLHF. The DNA sequence is given as TGTGCCTGGATTAAGGGCTCCTATAATTCACCCCTCCACTTT.